This T cell receptor (beta chain) was documented in a study of blood T cell repertoires in COVID-19. Study-wide context: Whether acute or convalescent, the COVID-19 samples came from the United States, Italy and Spain.

Source study methods: Researchers report that nucleated cell counts were estimated from reference gene primer amplification. Only in-frame clones appear in the TCRdb table, and some are missing; sequencing was by immunoSEQ multiplex PCR. V and J calls and clone size come straight from that table; D and trimming were deduced from the DNA. The data show some 93,000 clones, with roughly 77% seen just once and about a quarter held by the top ten. This CDR3 comprises 16 residues. The germline V and J ends were trimmed by 1 base and 4 bases, with 17 bases remaining between them. The germline gives CDR1 LGHDT, CDR2 YNNKEL (reference sequence).

This TCR was recovered from a human donor in a cohort sampled during active COVID-19. The sequenced sample consisted of peripheral blood. The rearrangement uses TRBV3-1 (or the pseudogene TRBV3-2) and TRBJ2-7; no clear D gene. DNA of the CDR3: TGTGCCAGCAGCCAAGTACTTATTGTCCTCCCTTACGAGCAGTACTTC. Translated: CASSQVLIVLPYEQYF.